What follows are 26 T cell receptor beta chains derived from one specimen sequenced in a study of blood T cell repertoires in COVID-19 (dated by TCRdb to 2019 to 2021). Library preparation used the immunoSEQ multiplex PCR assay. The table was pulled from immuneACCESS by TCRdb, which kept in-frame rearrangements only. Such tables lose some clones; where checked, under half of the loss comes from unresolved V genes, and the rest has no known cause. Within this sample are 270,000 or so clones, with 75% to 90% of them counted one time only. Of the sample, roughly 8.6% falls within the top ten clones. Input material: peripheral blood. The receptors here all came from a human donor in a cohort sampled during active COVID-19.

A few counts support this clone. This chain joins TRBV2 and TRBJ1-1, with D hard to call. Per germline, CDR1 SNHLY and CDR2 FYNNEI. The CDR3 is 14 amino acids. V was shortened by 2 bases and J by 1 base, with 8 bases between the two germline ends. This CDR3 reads CASSERRGNTEAFF. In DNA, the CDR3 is TGTGCCAGCAGTGAAAGGCGAGGGAACACTGAAGCTTTCTTT.

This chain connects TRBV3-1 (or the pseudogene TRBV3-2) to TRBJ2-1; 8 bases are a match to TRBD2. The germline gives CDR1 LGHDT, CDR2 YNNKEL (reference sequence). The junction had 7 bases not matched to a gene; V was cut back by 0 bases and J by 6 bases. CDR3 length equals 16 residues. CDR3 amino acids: CASSQEWGTRGNEQFF. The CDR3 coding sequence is TGTGCCAGCAGCCAAGAATGGGGGACTAGAGGCAATGAGCAGTTCTTC.

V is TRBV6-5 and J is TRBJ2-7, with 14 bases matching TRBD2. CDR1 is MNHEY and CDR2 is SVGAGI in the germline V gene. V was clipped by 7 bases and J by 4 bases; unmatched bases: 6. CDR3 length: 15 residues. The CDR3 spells CASILGTSGRYEQYF. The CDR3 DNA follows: TGTGCCAGCATTTTAGGGACTAGCGGGAGATACGAGCAGTACTTC.

CDR3 region: CASSLAGGAITGELFF. CDR3 coding DNA: TGTGCCAGCAGCTTAGCGGGCGGGGCTATTACCGGGGAGCTGTTTTTT. The gene calls are TRBV7-2 and TRBJ2-2, with a tentative D call TRBD2 (6 bases). Trimming left V 0 bases short and J 5 bases short, with 13 bases between. The germline CDR1 and CDR2 sequences are SGHTA and FQGNSA. This CDR3 has 16 amino acids.

The CDR3 nucleotides are TGTGCCAGCAGTTACACCCGTCAGGGTCTCTATGGCTACACCTTC. Its protein product is CASSYTRQGLYGYTF. The chain recombines TRBV6-2 or TRBV6-3 with TRBJ1-2; D is perhaps TRBD1 (5 bases). The germline V gene has CDR1 MNHEY and CDR2 SVGEGT. The CDR3 is 15 residues long. Trimming pared 2 bases from V and 4 bases from J, leaving 14 bases between.

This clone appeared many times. The CDR3 region is CASSEGANYEQYF. CDR3 bases: TGTGCCAGCAGCGAGGGCGCAAACTACGAGCAGTACTTC. The chain couples TRBV5-4 to TRBJ2-7; weak D call: TRBD2 (5 bases). The ends were cut back, 4 bases at V and 3 bases at J, with 11 bases in the middle. This CDR3 comprises 13 residues. Germline lookup yields CDR1 SGHNT and CDR2 YYREEE (reference sequence).

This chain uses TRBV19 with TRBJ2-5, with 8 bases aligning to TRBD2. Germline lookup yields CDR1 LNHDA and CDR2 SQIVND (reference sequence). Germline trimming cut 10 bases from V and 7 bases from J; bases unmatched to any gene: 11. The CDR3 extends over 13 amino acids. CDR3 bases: TGTGCCACCCAACTAGCGGCCTCGGGGACCCAGTACTTC. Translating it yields CATQLAASGTQYF.

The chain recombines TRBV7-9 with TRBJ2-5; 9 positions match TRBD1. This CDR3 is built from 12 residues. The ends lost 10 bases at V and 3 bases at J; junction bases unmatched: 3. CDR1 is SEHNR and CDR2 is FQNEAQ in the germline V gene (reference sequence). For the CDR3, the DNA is TGTGCCACGGGACAGGGAAAAGAGACCCAGTACTTC. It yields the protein CATGQGKETQYF.

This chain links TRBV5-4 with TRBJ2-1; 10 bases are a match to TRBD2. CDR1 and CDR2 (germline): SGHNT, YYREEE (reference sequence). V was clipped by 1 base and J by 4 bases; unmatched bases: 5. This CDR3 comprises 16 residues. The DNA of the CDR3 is TGTGCCAGCAGCTTGAAGCGGGAGGGGCCTTACAATGAGCAGTTCTTC. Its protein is CASSLKREGPYNEQFF.

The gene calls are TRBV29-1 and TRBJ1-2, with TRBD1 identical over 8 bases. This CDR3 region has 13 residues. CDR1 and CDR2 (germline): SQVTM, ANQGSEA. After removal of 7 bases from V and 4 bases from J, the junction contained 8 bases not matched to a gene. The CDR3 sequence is CSGSGGAGYGYTF. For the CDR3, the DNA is TGCAGCGGATCAGGGGGCGCGGGCTATGGCTACACCTTC. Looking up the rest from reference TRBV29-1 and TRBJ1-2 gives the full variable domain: SAVISQKPSRDICQRGTSLTIQCQVDSQVTMMFWYRQQPGQSLTLIATANQGSEATYESGFVIDKFPISRPNLTFSTLTVSNMSPEDSSIYLCSGSGGAGYGYTFGSGTRLTVV.

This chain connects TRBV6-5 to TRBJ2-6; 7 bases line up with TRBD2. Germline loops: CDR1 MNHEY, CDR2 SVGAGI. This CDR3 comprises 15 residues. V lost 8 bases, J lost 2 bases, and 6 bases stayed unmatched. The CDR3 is CASLTGGTGANVLTF. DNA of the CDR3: TGTGCCAGCCTTACGGGAGGCACTGGGGCCAACGTCCTGACTTTC.

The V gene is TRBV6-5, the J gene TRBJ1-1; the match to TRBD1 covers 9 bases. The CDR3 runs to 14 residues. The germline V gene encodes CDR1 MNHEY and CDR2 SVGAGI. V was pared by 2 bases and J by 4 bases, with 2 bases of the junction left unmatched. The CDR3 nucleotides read TGTGCCAGCAGTTACGGACAGGGGCGCACTGAAGCTTTCTTT. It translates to CASSYGQGRTEAFF.

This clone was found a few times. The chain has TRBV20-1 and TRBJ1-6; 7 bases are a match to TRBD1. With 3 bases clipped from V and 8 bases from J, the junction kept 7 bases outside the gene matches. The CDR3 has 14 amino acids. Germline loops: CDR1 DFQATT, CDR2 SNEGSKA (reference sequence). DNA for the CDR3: TGCAGTGCTAGTATAGCCAGGGGGGATTCACCCCTCCACTTT. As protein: CSASIARGDSPLHF.

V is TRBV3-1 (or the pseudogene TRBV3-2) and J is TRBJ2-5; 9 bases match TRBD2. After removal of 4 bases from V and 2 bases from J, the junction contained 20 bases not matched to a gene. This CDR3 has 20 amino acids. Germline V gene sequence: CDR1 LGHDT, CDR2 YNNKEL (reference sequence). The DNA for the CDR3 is TGTGCCAGCAGCCTCAAATGGACCAAACTGCTAGCGGGATATCAAGAGACCCAGTACTTC. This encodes CASSLKWTKLLAGYQETQYF.

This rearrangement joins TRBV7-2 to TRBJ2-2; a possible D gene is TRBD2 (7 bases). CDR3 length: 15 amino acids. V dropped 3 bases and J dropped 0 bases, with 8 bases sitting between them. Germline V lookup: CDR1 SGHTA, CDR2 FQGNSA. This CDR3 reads CASSLGGPNTGELFF. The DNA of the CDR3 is TGTGCCAGCAGCTTGGGGGGGCCGAACACCGGGGAGCTGTTTTTT.

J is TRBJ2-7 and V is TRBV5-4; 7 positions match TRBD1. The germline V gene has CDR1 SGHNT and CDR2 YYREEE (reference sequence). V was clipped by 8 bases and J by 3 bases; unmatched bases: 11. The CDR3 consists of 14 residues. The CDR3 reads CARRTGQLNYEQYF. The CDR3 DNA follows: TGTGCCAGGAGGACAGGACAGCTCAACTACGAGCAGTACTTC.

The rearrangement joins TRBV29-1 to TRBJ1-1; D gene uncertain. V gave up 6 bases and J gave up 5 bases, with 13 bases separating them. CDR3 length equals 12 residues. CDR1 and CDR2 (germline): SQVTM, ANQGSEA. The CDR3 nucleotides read TGCAGCGTCGAGCTCTTGCGGACTGAAGCTTTCTTT. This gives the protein CSVELLRTEAFF.

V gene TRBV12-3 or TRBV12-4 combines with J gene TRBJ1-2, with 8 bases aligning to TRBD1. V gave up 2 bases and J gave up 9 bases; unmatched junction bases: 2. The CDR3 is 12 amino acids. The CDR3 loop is CASSLYRGSYTF. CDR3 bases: TGTGCCAGCAGTTTATACAGGGGGAGCTACACCTTC.

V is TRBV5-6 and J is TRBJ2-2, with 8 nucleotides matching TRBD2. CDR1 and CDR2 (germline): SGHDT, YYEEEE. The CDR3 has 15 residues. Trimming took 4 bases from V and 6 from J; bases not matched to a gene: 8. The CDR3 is CASSPQASGSGELFF. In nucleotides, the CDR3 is TGTGCCAGCAGCCCCCAGGCTAGCGGGTCCGGGGAGCTGTTTTTT. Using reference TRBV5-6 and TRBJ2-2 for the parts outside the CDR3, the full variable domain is DAGVTQSPTHLIKTRGQQVTLRCSPKSGHDTVSWYQQALGQGPQFIFQYYEEEERQRGNFPDRFSGHQFPNYSSELNVNALLLGDSALYLCASSPQASGSGELFFGEGSRLTVL.

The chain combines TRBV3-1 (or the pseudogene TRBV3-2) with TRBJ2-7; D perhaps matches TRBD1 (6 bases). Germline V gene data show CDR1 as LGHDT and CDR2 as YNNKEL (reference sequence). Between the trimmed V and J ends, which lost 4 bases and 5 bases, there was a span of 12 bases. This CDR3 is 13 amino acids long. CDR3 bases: TGTGCCAGCAGCCGAGGGGGTAAGCACGAGCAGTACTTC. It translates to CASSRGGKHEQYF.

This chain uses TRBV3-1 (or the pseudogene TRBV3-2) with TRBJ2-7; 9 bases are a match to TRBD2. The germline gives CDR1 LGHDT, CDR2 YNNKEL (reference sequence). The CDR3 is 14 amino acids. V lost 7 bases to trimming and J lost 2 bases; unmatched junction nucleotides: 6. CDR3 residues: CASTRTSEAYEQYF. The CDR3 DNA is TGTGCCAGCACCCGGACTAGCGAGGCCTACGAGCAGTACTTC.

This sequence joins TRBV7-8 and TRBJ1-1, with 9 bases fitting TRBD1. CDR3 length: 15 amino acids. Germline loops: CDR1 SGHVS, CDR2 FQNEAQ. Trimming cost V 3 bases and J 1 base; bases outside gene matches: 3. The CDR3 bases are TGTGCCAGCAGCTTCGACAGGGGGACGAACACTGAAGCTTTCTTT. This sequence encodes CASSFDRGTNTEAFF.

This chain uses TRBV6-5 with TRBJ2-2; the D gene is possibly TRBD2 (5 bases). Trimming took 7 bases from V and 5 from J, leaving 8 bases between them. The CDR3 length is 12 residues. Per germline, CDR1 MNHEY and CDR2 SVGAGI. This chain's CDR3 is CASMRETGELFF. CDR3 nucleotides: TGTGCCAGCATGAGGGAAACCGGGGAGCTGTTTTTT.

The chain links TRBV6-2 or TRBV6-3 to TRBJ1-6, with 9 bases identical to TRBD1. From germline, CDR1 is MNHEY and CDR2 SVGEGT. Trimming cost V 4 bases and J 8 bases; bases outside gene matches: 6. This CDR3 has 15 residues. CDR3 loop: CASSSPGTGYSPLHF. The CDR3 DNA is TGTGCCAGCAGTTCCCCCGGGACAGGGTATTCACCCCTCCACTTT.

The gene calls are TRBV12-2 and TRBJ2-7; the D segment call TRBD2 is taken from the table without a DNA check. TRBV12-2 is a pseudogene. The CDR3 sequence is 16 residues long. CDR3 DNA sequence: TGTGCAAGTCGCTCGGAAGGGACTAGCAGGACCTACGAGCAGTACTTC. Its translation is CASRSEGTSRTYEQYF.

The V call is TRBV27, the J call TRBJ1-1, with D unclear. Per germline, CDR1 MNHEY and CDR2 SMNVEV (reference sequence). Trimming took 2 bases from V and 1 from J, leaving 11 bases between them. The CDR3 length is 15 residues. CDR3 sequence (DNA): TGTGCCAGCAGTTTAAATTTCGTCCGGAACACTGAAGCTTTCTTT. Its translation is CASSLNFVRNTEAFF.